What follows are 22 T cell receptor beta chains derived from one specimen sequenced in a study of T cell clonality in common variable immunodeficiency. Here immunoSEQ multiplex PCR was the method, and the copy in TCRdb shows in-frame clones only, minus some. This sample shows 40,000 to 45,000 clones and no singletons; about 10% rests with the ten largest. Sequenced sample: peripheral blood mononuclear cells. The receptor source for this set is a person aged 18 to 75 in good health.

This clone came up many times. The read ends 3 residues early relative to the CDR3; the germline J gene fills the gap. V usage is TRBV19 and J usage is TRBJ1-4; the D gene is possibly TRBD1 (5 bases). The V gene lost 5 bases and the J gene lost 5 bases, with 15 bases spanning the gap. Germline V gene lookup returns CDR1 LNHDA and CDR2 SQIVND (reference sequence). The CDR3 contains 15 residues. The sequenced part of the CDR3 DNA is TGTGCCAGTAGTCCGCGCGGGGCCACGAATGAAAAA. It yields the protein CASSPRGATNEK. The whole CDR3 region reads CASSPRGATNEKLFF.

This clone turned up a few times. The CDR3 goes on 3 residues after the read ends, and that part is filled in from the germline J gene. This chain joins TRBV11-3 and TRBJ2-4; D is possibly TRBD1 (6 bases). V was cut by 5 bases and J by 3 bases, with 11 bases left in between. Germline CDR1 is SGHNT and CDR2 is YENEEA. The CDR3 sequence is 14 residues long. The covered CDR3 bases are TGTGCCAGCAGCGCAGGGGTAGGCAAAAACATT. As protein: CASSAGVGKNI. The entire CDR3 reads CASSAGVGKNIQYF.

Worth noting for this clone: The missing CDR3 end, 3 residues past where the read stops, is filled in from the germline J gene. This chain links TRBV7-6 with TRBJ2-7; maybe TRBD2 (7 bases). The CDR3 extends over 13 amino acids. Germline V gives CDR1 SGHVS, CDR2 FNYEAQ. V lost 2 bases and J lost 6, with 11 bases in between. The chain's CDR3 is CASSLTGGREQYF. The DNA read from the CDR3 is TGTGCCAGCAGCTTAACCGGGGGGCGCGAG.

This clone was detected many times. The CDR3 DNA, read in part, is TGCAGTGCTGTAAGACAGGCTGGGGGTGAG. It yields the protein CSAVRQAGGE. The whole CDR3 is CSAVRQAGGEQFF. V usage is TRBV20-1 and J usage is TRBJ2-1, with D tentatively TRBD1 (6 bases). The sequence runs out 3 residues before the end of the CDR3; the remainder is reconstructed from the germline J gene. Germline V CDR1 and CDR2: DFQATT, SNEGSKA (reference sequence). This CDR3 has 13 amino acids. The germline V and J ends were trimmed by 5 bases and 9 bases, with 17 bases remaining between them.

This clone was detected ten times or more. The CDR3 is cut off 3 residues early in the read; its end comes from the germline J gene. V and J are TRBV18 and TRBJ1-5, with D unclear. Germline values: CDR1 KGHSH, CDR2 LQKENI. The V end was cut by 5 bases, the J end by 1 base, with 12 bases between. The CDR3 loop spans 15 amino acids. CDR3 DNA (partial): TGTGCCAGCTCAATCCCAGGTGGCAGCAATCAGCCC. Translating gives CASSIPGGSNQP. The entire CDR3 is CASSIPGGSNQPQHF.

This clone occurred many times. The read terminates 3 residues before the CDR3 end, so the remaining end is supplied by the germline J gene. V is TRBV19 and J is TRBJ1-1; 8 bases are a match to TRBD1. After removal of 4 bases from V and 0 bases from J, the junction contained 16 bases not matched to a gene. Germline loops: CDR1 LNHDA, CDR2 SQIVND (reference sequence). The CDR3 has 19 amino acids. CDR3 loop: CASSTPTDDRGKMNTEAFF. The CDR3 bases that were read are TGTGCCAGTAGTACTCCCACCGACGACAGGGGAAAAATGAACACTGAA.

This clone showed up many times. The read gets to within 3 residues of the CDR3 end, and the germline J gene fills in the rest. The chain has TRBV5-1 and TRBJ1-1; D is unclear. The CDR3 covers 13 residues. Germline V gives CDR1 SGHRS, CDR2 YFSETQ. With 2 bases removed from V and 2 bases from J, the gap between germline ends came to 7 bases. Here the CDR3 reads CASSLVTNTEAFF. The DNA read from the CDR3 is TGCGCCAGCAGCTTAGTCACTAACACTGAA.

This clone has at least ten counts. The read is 3 residues too short to cover the CDR3 end, so that end is filled in from the germline J gene. This rearrangement joins TRBV6-2 or TRBV6-3 to TRBJ1-2, with 9 positions matching TRBD1. The germline CDR1 and CDR2 sequences are MNHEY and SVGEGT. CDR3 size: 15 residues. The V and J ends lost 4 bases and 6 bases, in that order; junction bases with no gene match: 9. The covered CDR3 bases are TGTGCCAGCAGTTGGACAGGGGAGATCCTTAATGGC. This encodes CASSWTGEILNG. The CDR3 in full is CASSWTGEILNGYTF.

This clone was counted ten times or more. The read comes to an end 3 residues before the CDR3 does, leaving the germline J gene to fill in the end. The V call is TRBV9, the J call TRBJ1-1; D remains unclear. The CDR3 spans 14 residues. Germline V gene lookup returns CDR1 SGDLS and CDR2 YYNGEE. Trimming removed 4 bases from V and 0 bases from J, with 10 bases in between. CDR3 in amino acids: CASSPRTVNTEAFF. CDR3 DNA, as far as it was read: TGTGCCAGCAGCCCCCGTACAGTGAACACTGAA.

This clone was recorded many times. The read stops 3 residues short of the end of the CDR3; the missing end is completed from the germline J gene. V usage is TRBV7-2 and J usage is TRBJ1-1, with D tentatively TRBD1 (6 bases). V was shortened by 6 bases and J by 0 bases, with 11 bases between the two germline ends. This CDR3 contains 14 residues. Looked up from germline, CDR1 is SGHTA and CDR2 is FQGNSA. CDR3 protein: CASRKGVLNTEAFF. CDR3 DNA (partial): TGTGCCAGCAGAAAGGGGGTTCTGAACACTGAA.

This clone has a count of ten or more. The read terminates 3 residues before the CDR3 end, so the remaining end is supplied by the germline J gene. Other DNA sequences in the sample encode the same CDR3. V and J are TRBV7-9 and TRBJ2-2; a weak D match, TRBD1 (6 bases). The V end was cut by 3 bases, the J end by 5 bases, with 10 bases between. CDR1 and CDR2 (germline): SEHNR, FQNEAQ (reference sequence). The CDR3 extends over 14 amino acids. The sequenced CDR3 bases are TGTGCCAGCAGCTTGGCGCAGGGGACCGGGGAG. Its translation is CASSLAQGTGE. The whole CDR3 sequence is CASSLAQGTGELFF. Full variable domain (outside the CDR3, taken from reference TRBV7-9 and TRBJ2-2): DTGVSQNPRHKITKRGQNVTFRCDPISEHNRLYWYRQTLGQGPEFLTYFQNEAQLEKSRLLSDRFSAERPKGSFSTLEIQRTEQGDSAMYLCASSLAQGTGELFFGEGSRLTVL.

This clone was recorded at least ten times. The CDR3 end lies 3 residues beyond the end of the read and is filled in from the germline J gene. The J gene is TRBJ2-1, the V gene TRBV29-1; maybe TRBD1 (6 bases). CDR1 and CDR2 from the germline V gene are SQVTM and ANQGSEA. Trimming removed 0 bases from V and 0 bases from J, with 12 bases in between. CDR3 length: 16 residues. The covered CDR3 bases are TGCAGCGTTGAAGAACCCGACAGGAGCTCCTACAATGAG. This encodes CSVEEPDRSSYNE. The whole CDR3 region reads CSVEEPDRSSYNEQFF.

This clone came up many times. The read is 3 residues too short to cover the CDR3 end, so that end is filled in from the germline J gene. The chain combines TRBV2 with TRBJ1-2; D may be TRBD1 (6 bases). V shed 4 bases and J shed 6 bases, with 15 bases lying between them. Germline V lookup: CDR1 SNHLY, CDR2 FYNNEI. The CDR3 length is 14 residues. The CDR3 here is CASSVGYAGDGYTF. Incomplete CDR3 DNA: TGTGCCAGCAGTGTAGGGTATGCAGGGGATGGC.

This clone was observed many times. The read terminates 3 residues before the CDR3 end, so the remaining end is supplied by the germline J gene. The V and J genes are TRBV10-3 and TRBJ1-5; D might be TRBD1 (6 bases). CDR1 and CDR2 (germline): ENHRY, SYGVKD. Trimming left V 2 bases short and J 5 bases short, with 13 bases between. The CDR3 has 15 residues. Incomplete CDR3 DNA: TGTGCCATCAGTGAGAGCCAGGGGACGGATCAGCCC. This gives the protein CAISESQGTDQP. The entire CDR3 protein reads CAISESQGTDQPQHF.

This clone was detected many times. CDR3 bases read: TGTGCCAGCTCACCACCTCGGTCAACTAATGAAAAA. It is translated as CASSPPRSTNEK. The complete CDR3 sequence is CASSPPRSTNEKLFF. The V call is TRBV18, the J call TRBJ1-4; D gene ambiguous. The read is 3 residues too short to cover the CDR3 end, so that end is filled in from the germline J gene. The CDR3 is 15 amino acids. Germline V gene sequence: CDR1 KGHSH, CDR2 LQKENI. Between the trimmed V and J ends, which lost 0 bases and 0 bases, there was a span of 5 bases.

This clone was found many times. The sequence runs out 3 residues before the end of the CDR3; the remainder is reconstructed from the germline J gene. The V gene is TRBV19, the J gene TRBJ2-2, with 9 nucleotides matching TRBD1. The CDR3 is made up of 16 amino acids. In germline, CDR1 is LNHDA, CDR2 SQIVND (reference sequence). Germline trimming cut 7 bases from V and 4 bases from J; bases unmatched to any gene: 10. CDR3 in amino acids: CASTGQGRLGTGELFF. CDR3 DNA, as far as it was read: TGTGCCAGTACCGGACAGGGGAGGTTAGGCACCGGGGAG.

This clone has a count of ten or more. The read terminates 3 residues before the CDR3 end, so the remaining end is supplied by the germline J gene. V is TRBV20-1 and J is TRBJ1-6; maybe TRBD1 (5 bases). The CDR3 has 16 residues. Germline CDR1 and CDR2: DFQATT and SNEGSKA (reference sequence). V lost 6 bases, J lost 0 bases, and 15 bases lay in between. CDR3 residues: CSAPRGTLSYNSPLHF. The CDR3 bases that were read are TGCAGTGCCCCTCGAGGGACTCTCTCCTATAATTCACCC.

This clone was detected many times. With the read ending 3 residues before the CDR3 end, the germline J gene is used to fill in that end. The chain is built from TRBV7-6 and TRBJ1-1, with D unresolved. Trimming stripped 2 bases from V and 0 bases from J, with 16 bases between. CDR1 and CDR2 from the germline V gene are SGHVS and FNYEAQ. The CDR3 is 17 residues long. This CDR3 is CASSLRLTDPMNTEAFF. Partial CDR3 DNA: TGTGCCAGCAGCTTAAGGCTTACAGACCCTATGAACACTGAA.

This clone was observed many times. The CDR3 end falls 3 residues outside the read, so it is completed with the germline J gene. This sequence joins TRBV6-2 or TRBV6-3 and TRBJ2-3, with 8 bases identical to TRBD2. CDR1 and CDR2 from the germline V gene are MNHEY and SVGEGT. Trimming took 7 bases from V and 6 from J; bases not matched to a gene: 6. The CDR3 runs 13 residues. Partial CDR3 DNA: TGTGCCAGCATGGGGACTAGTACGGATACG. This gives the protein CASMGTSTDT. The whole CDR3 region reads CASMGTSTDTQYF.

Ten or more counts support this clone. The sequence runs out 3 residues before the end of the CDR3; the remainder is reconstructed from the germline J gene. This chain uses TRBV10-3 with TRBJ1-2, with D possibly TRBD1 on 5 matching bases. Germline CDR1 reads ENHRY; CDR2 reads SYGVKD. The CDR3 is 12 amino acids. The CDR3 is CAISGDSSGYTF. The DNA read from the CDR3 is TGTGCCATCAGTGGCGACAGCTCCGGC.

This clone was detected ten times or more. With the read ending 3 residues before the CDR3 end, the germline J gene is used to fill in that end. The chain recombines TRBV6-4 with TRBJ2-3; 9 bases fit TRBD1. Losses at the gene ends were 6 bases for V and 6 bases for J; bases not matched to a gene: 7. This CDR3 comprises 14 residues. Germline V gene data show CDR1 as MRHNA and CDR2 as SNTAGT. The DNA read from the CDR3 is TGTGCCAGCAGCTACTCCGGACAGGGGGATACG. Its protein is CASSYSGQGDT. The entire CDR3 is CASSYSGQGDTQYF.

The table lists this clone with many counts. This CDR3 reads CASGINRVSYGYTF. Incomplete CDR3 DNA: TGTGCCAGCGGGATAAACAGGGTTAGCTATGGC. The chain links TRBV7-9 to TRBJ1-2; D is perhaps TRBD1 (6 bases). The read is 3 residues too short to cover the CDR3 end, so that end is filled in from the germline J gene. This CDR3 is built from 14 residues. CDR1 is SEHNR, CDR2 FQNEAQ, per germline (reference sequence). V was trimmed by 8 bases and J by 4 bases, leaving 17 bases between them.